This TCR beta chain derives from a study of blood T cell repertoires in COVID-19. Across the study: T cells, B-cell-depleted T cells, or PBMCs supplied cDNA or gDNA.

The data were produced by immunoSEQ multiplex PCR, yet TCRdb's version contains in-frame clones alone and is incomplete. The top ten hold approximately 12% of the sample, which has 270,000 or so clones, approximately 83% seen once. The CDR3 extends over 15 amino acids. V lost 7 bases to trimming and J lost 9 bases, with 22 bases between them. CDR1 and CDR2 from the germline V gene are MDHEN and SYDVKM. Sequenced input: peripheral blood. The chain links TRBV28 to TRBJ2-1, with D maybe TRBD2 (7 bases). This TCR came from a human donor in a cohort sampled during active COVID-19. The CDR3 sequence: CASISRGGPIGEQFF. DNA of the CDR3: TGTGCCAGCATCTCTAGGGGGGGGCCGATCGGTGAGCAGTTCTTC.